Shown below are 17 T cell receptor beta chains from a single sample sequenced in a study of cytotoxic CD8 clonotypes in ibrutinib-treated CLL. TCRdb's copy holds only in-frame clones and misses some; the assay was immunoSEQ multiplex PCR. The table has just over 200,000 clones, 60% to 80% seen once. The sequenced sample was PBMCs, obtained after 12 months of ibrutinib treatment. The receptors stem from a human donor with chronic lymphocytic leukemia.

This clone has a handful of counts. CDR3: CASSKSRGYWTGELGEQFF. CDR3 in DNA: TGTGCCAGCAGTAAATCGAGGGGTTATTGGACAGGGGAACTGGGGGAGCAGTTCTTC. The V call is TRBV27, the J call TRBJ2-1, with 9 nucleotides matching TRBD1. The V gene end was trimmed by 5 bases and the J gene end by 10 bases; junction bases not matched to a gene: 24. The CDR3 spans 19 residues. Germline CDR1 and CDR2: MNHEY and SMNVEV (reference sequence).

This CDR3 is CASSFEGTEAFF. The CDR3 bases are TGCGCCAGCAGCTTTGAGGGCACTGAAGCTTTCTTT. The genes are TRBV5-1 and TRBJ1-1; D ambiguous. The CDR3 loop spans 12 amino acids. Germline assignment: CDR1 SGHRS and CDR2 YFSETQ. V shed 2 bases and J shed 4 bases, with 6 bases lying between them.

The V gene is TRBV7-6, the J gene TRBJ1-5; maybe TRBD1 (6 bases). This CDR3 is built from 18 residues. The germline CDR1 and CDR2 sequences are SGHVS and FNYEAQ. V shed 1 base and J shed 0 bases, with 16 bases lying between them. CDR3 bases: TGTGCCAGCAGCTTAGGCCCGGGGACACGGAATAGCAATCAGCCCCAGCATTTT. Translating gives CASSLGPGTRNSNQPQHF.

The rearrangement uses TRBV5-1 and TRBJ2-4; 11 positions agree with TRBD2. Germline V gene lookup returns CDR1 SGHRS and CDR2 YFSETQ. Germline trimming cut 3 bases from V and 3 bases from J; bases unmatched to any gene: 17. The CDR3 has 20 amino acids. CDR3 loop: CASSSRPGLADHSGKNIQYF. CDR3 bases: TGCGCCAGCAGCTCAAGACCGGGACTAGCGGACCATAGCGGCAAAAACATTCAGTACTTC.

This chain links TRBV25-1 with TRBJ2-1; 8 bases map to TRBD1. The germline V gene encodes CDR1 MGHDK and CDR2 SYGVNS. J lost 7 bases, V lost 5 bases, and 10 bases had no gene match. This CDR3 comprises 15 residues. The CDR3 DNA reads as TGTGCCAGCAGTAATAGCAGGGGGCGCAGGAATGAGCAGTTCTTC. Translating gives CASSNSRGRRNEQFF.

The chain couples TRBV4-2 to TRBJ2-1; D not certain. Trimming removed 2 bases from V and 8 bases from J, with 4 bases in between. Germline V lookup: CDR1 LGHNA, CDR2 YNFKEQ. The CDR3 is 11 residues long. CDR3 protein: CASSQRDEQFF. In nucleotides, the CDR3 is TGTGCCAGCAGCCAACGGGATGAGCAGTTCTTC.

V and J are TRBV28 and TRBJ2-2, with D unresolved. Germline V CDR1 and CDR2: MDHEN, SYDVKM. V was clipped by 2 bases and J by 7 bases, with 8 bases between them. There are 13 residues in the CDR3. The CDR3 region is CASSLQGFGELFF. CDR3 bases: TGTGCCAGCAGTTTACAAGGGTTCGGGGAGCTGTTTTTT. The full variable domain, with the rest looked up from reference TRBV28 and TRBJ2-2, is DVKVTQSSRYLVKRTGEKVFLECVQDMDHENMFWYRQDPGLGLRLIYFSYDVKMKEKGDIPEGYSVSREKKERFSLILESASTNQTSMYLCASSLQGFGELFFGEGSRLTVL.

In DNA, the CDR3 is TGTGCCAGCAGCGTAAGGGACAGGAGCTCCTACAATGAGCAGTTCTTC. Amino acid sequence: CASSVRDRSSYNEQFF. The V gene is TRBV9, the J gene TRBJ2-1; 8 bases agree with TRBD1. Germline V CDR1 and CDR2: SGDLS, YYNGEE. The CDR3 runs to 16 residues. The V segment lost 1 base and the J segment 0 bases; nucleotides outside the gene matches: 3.

A few counts support this clone. The chain joins TRBV2 to TRBJ2-2; D uncertain. CDR3 length: 15 residues. Trimming removed 2 bases from V and 1 base from J, with 8 bases in between. Germline CDR1 is SNHLY and CDR2 is FYNNEI. This chain's CDR3 is CASSEYGVNTGELFF. CDR3 in DNA: TGTGCCAGCAGTGAATACGGAGTGAACACCGGGGAGCTGTTTTTT.

This chain uses TRBV4-1 with TRBJ2-1; 7 nucleotides align to TRBD2. The CDR3 extends over 17 amino acids. Unmatched junction bases numbered 15, after V lost 0 bases and J lost 10 bases. CDR1 and CDR2 from the germline V gene are MGHRA and YSYEKL. CDR3 amino acids: CASSQDPPSGAPREQFF. The CDR3 bases are TGCGCCAGCAGCCAAGACCCCCCGAGCGGGGCCCCCCGGGAGCAGTTCTTC.

The rearrangement uses TRBV10-3 and TRBJ2-7; D not certain. Germline V gene sequence: CDR1 ENHRY, CDR2 SYGVKD. This CDR3 has 11 residues. V lost 1 base to trimming and J lost 3 bases, with 1 base between them. For the CDR3, the DNA is TGTGCCATCAGTGAGTTCTACGAGCAGTACTTC. Amino acids: CAISEFYEQYF.

The V call is TRBV5-1, the J call TRBJ2-5; 8 bases are shared with TRBD2. V gave up 2 bases and J gave up 4 bases; unmatched junction bases: 7. The germline V gene has CDR1 SGHRS and CDR2 YFSETQ. There are 15 residues in the CDR3. The CDR3 DNA reads TGCGCCAGCAGCTTTAGCGGGGAGTGGTTAGAGACCCAGTACTTC. Its protein product is CASSFSGEWLETQYF.

V is TRBV9 and J is TRBJ1-2; tentative D call: TRBD1 (6 bases). The germline CDR1 and CDR2 sequences are SGDLS and YYNGEE. CDR3 length equals 14 residues. V shed 3 bases and J shed 5 bases, with 14 bases lying between them. CDR3: CASSGQGSLYGYTF. For the CDR3, the DNA is TGTGCCAGCAGCGGGCAGGGGTCGTTGTATGGCTACACCTTC.

The rearrangement uses TRBV5-1 and TRBJ2-1; no definite D call. This CDR3 comprises 14 residues. The V end lost 2 bases, the J end lost 8 bases, and 14 bases lay between the germline ends. CDR1 and CDR2 (germline): SGHRS, YFSETQ. The CDR3 is CASSFLDAGDEQFF. CDR3 nucleotides: TGCGCCAGCAGCTTTCTCGATGCCGGCGATGAGCAGTTCTTC.

The V and J genes are TRBV5-6 and TRBJ1-3, with 7 bases matching TRBD1. Germline CDR1 is SGHDT and CDR2 is YYEEEE. The CDR3 is 19 residues long. V was pared by 2 bases and J by 0 bases, with 14 bases of the junction left unmatched. The CDR3 region is CASSLGRGTRYTSGNTIYF. The CDR3 nucleotides are TGTGCCAGCAGCTTAGGCAGGGGGACTCGATACACCTCTGGAAACACCATATATTTT.

J is TRBJ2-7 and V is TRBV28; TRBD2 is a possible D gene (6 bases). The CDR3 runs to 17 residues. Germline CDR1 is MDHEN and CDR2 is SYDVKM. V lost 6 bases and J lost 6, with 27 bases in between. The CDR3 DNA reads TGTGCCAGCAGCGAGGCGGGATACAAACTACGAGGAATCGAGCAGTACTTC. Amino acids: CASSEAGYKLRGIEQYF.

This chain uses TRBV7-8 with TRBJ1-2; the D gene is possibly TRBD1 (5 bases). This CDR3 has 16 amino acids. The V and J ends lost 1 base and 5 bases respectively, with 17 bases between them. Germline CDR1 is SGHVS and CDR2 is FQNEAQ. The CDR3 is CASSLGLRVRHYGYTF. The CDR3 DNA reads as TGTGCCAGCAGCTTAGGCCTCAGGGTTCGGCATTATGGCTACACCTTC. The complete variable domain, with remaining parts taken from reference TRBV7-8 and TRBJ1-2, reads GAGVSQSPRYKVAKRGQDVALRCDPISGHVSLFWYQQALGQGPEFLTYFQNEAQLDKSGLPSDRFFAERPEGSVSTLKIQRTQQEDSAVYLCASSLGLRVRHYGYTFGSGTRLTVV.